This TCR beta chain was recovered during a study of neoadjuvant anti-PD-1 for oral cavity cancer. TCRdb keeps only in-frame clones here, not all; method: immunoSEQ multiplex PCR. The sample has about 72,000 clones; 80% to 90% are singletons. V shed 0 bases and J shed 9 bases, with 7 bases lying between them. The CDR3 is 12 residues long. CDR1 is SGHKS, CDR2 YYEKEE, per germline (reference sequence). As to time point: after neoadjuvant nivolumab, at surgical resection. This specimen consisted of PBMCs, obtained after nivolumab (anti-PD-1) treatment. The receptor comes from a person aged 40 to 85 with oral cavity squamous cell carcinoma. J is TRBJ1-5 and V is TRBV5-5, with D maybe TRBD1 (5 bases). CDR3 DNA: TGTGCCAGCAGCTTGGGAACAGGGCCCCAGCATTTT. Translation gives CASSLGTGPQHF.